This TCR beta chain was captured in a study of T cell responses to AZD1222 COVID-19 vaccine. Study-wide findings and caveats: A rise in Spike-specific TCR breadth and depth followed two AZD1222 doses.

For this clone: The antigen remains unidentified.

Sequencing was performed with immunoSEQ multiplex PCR; in TCRdb, only in-frame clones are kept and a portion is missing. This sample has fewer than 200,000 clones, with roughly nine tenths found just once. The V segment lost 4 bases and the J segment 5 bases; nucleotides outside the gene matches: 4. Germline assignment: CDR1 SGHVS and CDR2 FQNEAQ. This CDR3 is built from 15 residues. The source was peripheral blood, collected 28 days after the second dose of the MenACWY control vaccine. The chain carries TRBV7-8 and TRBJ1-6; 8 bases match TRBD1. This receptor was obtained from an adult who received the MenACWY meningococcal vaccine as a control. In nucleotides, the CDR3 is TGTGCCAGCAGCTCTGGACAGGGCAATAATTCACCCCTCCACTTT. Its protein product is CASSSGQGNNSPLHF.